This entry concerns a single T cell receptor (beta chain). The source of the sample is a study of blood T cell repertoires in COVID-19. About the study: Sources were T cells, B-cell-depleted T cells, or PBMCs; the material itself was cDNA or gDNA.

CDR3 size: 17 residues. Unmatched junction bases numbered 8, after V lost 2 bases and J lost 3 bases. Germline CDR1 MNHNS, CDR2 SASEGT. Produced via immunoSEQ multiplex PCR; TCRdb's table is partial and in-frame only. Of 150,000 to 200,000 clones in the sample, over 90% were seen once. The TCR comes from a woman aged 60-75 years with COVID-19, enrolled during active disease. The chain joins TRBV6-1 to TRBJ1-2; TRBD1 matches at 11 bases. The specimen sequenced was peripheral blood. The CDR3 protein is CASSERTGGGYDYGYTF. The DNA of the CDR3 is TGTGCCAGCAGTGAACGGACAGGGGGCGGGTATGACTATGGCTACACCTTC.